This TCR beta chain came from a study of identical twins. Study-wide findings and caveats: Conclusions leaned on cross-sectional statistical analysis and did not track the same donors over time. Abundant cord blood beta clonotypes carried fewer insertions; memory repertoires showed none.

CDR3 length equals 12 residues. Germline-derived CDR1 and CDR2 are SEHNR and FQNEAQ (reference sequence). Trimming cost V 3 bases and J 0 bases, with 2 bases left between them. One entry per CDR3 protein, called by TCRdb with MiXCR from the 5' RACE reads. The sample comprises 430,000 or so distinct CDR3 sequences, approximately 24% of which are singletons, and 2.9% rests with the top ten. This clonotype has more than one count but fewer than ten. Its antigen is unidentified. The same data also went into a second study, on T cells expressing NK-cell markers.

J is TRBJ1-2 and V is TRBV7-9; D is ambiguous. The sequence was collected from a woman aged 18-35 years in good health. Material for sequencing was CD4+ T cells sorted from blood. The CDR3 nucleotides read TGTGCCAGCAGCTTTTCTAACTATGGCTACACCTTC. Translated: CASSFSNYGYTF.